This TCR beta chain is from a study of blood T cell repertoires in COVID-19. In its sample, this clone was seen a few times. In the authors' methods: Amplification of reference gene primers provided the estimated nucleated cell counts. Clones were read by immunoSEQ multiplex PCR, and TCRdb kept only the in-frame ones, dropping some. V and J calls and clone size come straight from that table; D and trimming were deduced from the DNA. The sample holds about 130,000 clones, 79% seen once. Trimming cost V 6 bases and J 6 bases; bases outside gene matches: 2. Per the germline V gene, CDR1 is WSHSY and CDR2 is SAAADI. CDR3 size: 13 residues.

J is TRBJ1-6 and V is TRBV10-2; 7 nucleotides align to TRBD1. The sample taken for sequencing was peripheral blood. The receptor's source is a man aged 40-55 years with active or convalescent COVID-19. The CDR3 sequence is CASRGDSNSPLHF. The CDR3 nucleotides are TGCGCCAGCAGAGGGGACAGTAATTCACCCCTCCACTTT.